This T cell receptor beta chain is drawn from a study of blood T cell repertoires in COVID-19. Study-level background: In each case, the material was cDNA or gDNA derived from T cells, B-cell-depleted T cells, or PBMCs.

Measured with immunoSEQ multiplex PCR; TCRdb has only the in-frame clones, and not every one. The data show tens of thousands of clones, roughly 80% seen once. This clone was seen just once. The CDR3 contains 14 residues. Germline lookup yields CDR1 SGHTA and CDR2 FQGNSA. Trimming pared 3 bases from V and 1 base from J, leaving 10 bases between. Seattle patients were enrolled during active infection and followed longitudinally. The gene calls are TRBV7-2 and TRBJ2-7, with a tentative D call TRBD2 (7 bases). Sequencing was done on a sample of peripheral blood. This sequence originates from a man aged 50-60 years with COVID-19, enrolled during active disease. In nucleotides, the CDR3 is TGTGCCAGCAGCTTGGGGGGGCTATCCTACGAGCAGTACTTC. Translating it yields CASSLGGLSYEQYF. The entire variable domain, with the rest obtained from reference TRBV7-2 and TRBJ2-7, is as follows: GAGVSQSPSNKVTEKGKDVELRCDPISGHTALYWYRQSLGQGLEFLIYFQGNSAPDKSGLPSDRFSAERTGGSVSTLTIQRTQQEDSAVYLCASSLGGLSYEQYFGPGTRLTVT.